This is a list of T cell receptor beta chains from one sample in a study of blood T cell repertoires in COVID-19. Here immunoSEQ multiplex PCR was the method, and the copy in TCRdb shows in-frame clones only, minus some. This table has some 510,000 clones, around 87% appearing once. Input material: PBMCs or T cells enriched from blood (not recorded which). These receptors came from a woman in her thirties or forties who had recovered from COVID-19. Both conserved end residues are part of each CDR3. Fields, in order: V gene, J gene, CDR3 length, clone size, D gene, CDR3 DNA, CDR3 protein. The D gene is left open where the match is weak. Only some rows state a clone size, as once, few, many or a class for expanded clones.

V: TRBV20-1; J: TRBJ2-1; length: 15; size: .; D: TRBD2; DNA: TGCAGTGCTAGTATCGATAGCGGGGGTTACAATGAGCAGTTCTTC; CDR3: CSASIDSGGYNEQFF
V: TRBV5-4; J: TRBJ2-1; length: 17; size: .; D: .; DNA: TGTGCCAGCAGCTTTGGTTCCGGGAGCGACACCTACAATGAGCAGTTCTTC; CDR3: CASSFGSGSDTYNEQFF
V: TRBV19; J: TRBJ1-2; length: 12; size: .; D: .; DNA: TGTGCCAGTAGTGAGGGTACTCATGGCTACACCTTC; CDR3: CASSEGTHGYTF
V: TRBV27; J: TRBJ2-2; length: 13; size: .; D: .; DNA: TGTGCCAGCAGTCTTATACAGGGCCGGGAGCTGTTTTTT; CDR3: CASSLIQGRELFF
V: TRBV3-1/TRBV3-2; J: TRBJ2-5; length: 17; size: .; D: TRBD2; DNA: TGTGCCAGCAGCCAAGTCGGGGGGACTAGCGGGAGACAGACCCAGTACTTC; CDR3: CASSQVGGTSGRQTQYF
V: TRBV10-2; J: TRBJ2-3; length: 16; size: few; D: TRBD2; DNA: TGCGCCAGCAACACAATGGGACTAGCGGGAGGAGATACGCAGTATTTT; CDR3: CASNTMGLAGGDTQYF
V: TRBV12-5; J: TRBJ2-7; length: 13; size: .; D: .; DNA: TGTGCTAGTCTCCGGAGCAGTACCTACGAGCAGTACTTC; CDR3: CASLRSSTYEQYF
V: TRBV27; J: TRBJ1-2; length: 14; size: .; D: TRBD1; DNA: TGTGCCAGCAGTTCAGGGGGCGCGCTTGATGGCTACACCTTC; CDR3: CASSSGGALDGYTF
V: TRBV7-2; J: TRBJ2-3; length: 15; size: .; D: .; DNA: TGTGCCAGCAGCTTAGGGACAGAATTACTATCAGGGCAGTATTTT; CDR3: CASSLGTELLSGQYF
V: TRBV19; J: TRBJ2-3; length: 17; size: once; D: .; DNA: TGTGCCAGTAGTGCTTCCTCCGAAGGGGGTTTAAGGGATACGCAGTATTTT; CDR3: CASSASSEGGLRDTQYF
V: TRBV7-9; J: TRBJ1-5; length: 18; size: .; D: TRBD1; DNA: TGTGCCAGCAGCTTAGCTACGCCCGAGGCAGGGGGCTGGGAGCCCCAGCATTTT; CDR3: CASSLATPEAGGWEPQHF
V: TRBV6-5; J: TRBJ2-7; length: 14; size: .; D: TRBD1; DNA: TGTGCCAGCAGGGCAGGACAGGGGTCCGGGGGGCAGTACTTC; CDR3: CASRAGQGSGGQYF
V: TRBV5-1; J: TRBJ1-1; length: 14; size: .; D: .; DNA: TGCGCCAGCAGCTTGTTGCAGGCGAACACTGAAGCTTTCTTT; CDR3: CASSLLQANTEAFF
V: TRBV7-2; J: TRBJ2-1; length: 16; size: .; D: .; DNA: TGTGCCAGCAGCTTAGCTCCGGGACATCGGTCGGATGAGCAGTTCTTC; CDR3: CASSLAPGHRSDEQFF
V: TRBV2; J: TRBJ1-5; length: 13; size: .; D: .; DNA: TGTGCCAGCGGTCAGTGGAGCGATCAGCCCCAGCATTTT; CDR3: CASGQWSDQPQHF
V: TRBV5-8; J: TRBJ1-6; length: 17; size: .; D: .; DNA: TGTGCCAGCAGCTCTAGACAGGCCAGCTCCTATAATTCACCCCTCCACTTT; CDR3: CASSSRQASSYNSPLHF
V: TRBV6-4; J: TRBJ2-7; length: 17; size: .; D: TRBD2; DNA: TGTGCCAGCAGTCCGGCTAGCGGGAGAGTAAGATCCTACGAGCAGTACTTC; CDR3: CASSPASGRVRSYEQYF
V: TRBV7-9; J: TRBJ1-6; length: 15; size: .; D: .; DNA: TGTGCCAGCAGCTTAGTCGGACAGCATAATTCACCCCTCCACTTT; CDR3: CASSLVGQHNSPLHF
V: TRBV6-1; J: TRBJ2-1; length: 19; size: .; D: TRBD1; DNA: TGTGCCAGCAGTGCTCCCGGGACAGGGGCACCTAGCTCCTACAATGAGCAGTTCTTC; CDR3: CASSAPGTGAPSSYNEQFF
V: TRBV19; J: TRBJ2-2; length: 15; size: .; D: TRBD2; DNA: TGTGCCAGTAGGGGGACTAGCTCGAACACCGGGGAGCTGTTTTTT; CDR3: CASRGTSSNTGELFF
V: TRBV19; J: TRBJ1-2; length: 15; size: .; D: TRBD1; DNA: TGTGCCAGTAGTCCCCGACAGGGGCGCCTCCGTGGCTACACCTTC; CDR3: CASSPRQGRLRGYTF
V: TRBV7-2; J: TRBJ2-1; length: 15; size: .; D: TRBD1; DNA: TGTGCCAGCAGCTTTGACAGGGAAGGCTACAATGAGCAGTTCTTC; CDR3: CASSFDREGYNEQFF
V: TRBV5-1; J: TRBJ1-5; length: 15; size: .; D: TRBD1; DNA: TGCGCCAGCAGCGAGGGACAGGGGGGTTATCAGCCCCAGCATTTT; CDR3: CASSEGQGGYQPQHF
V: TRBV27; J: TRBJ1-5; length: 18; size: .; D: TRBD1; DNA: TGTGCCAGCAGTTTAATATCCCCGGGACAGGATAGCAATCAGCCCCAGCATTTT; CDR3: CASSLISPGQDSNQPQHF
V: TRBV14; J: TRBJ2-1; length: 17; size: .; D: TRBD2; DNA: TGTGCCAGCAGCCAACCGATTGGACTAGCGGGAAACCCTGAGCAGTTCTTC; CDR3: CASSQPIGLAGNPEQFF